The present entry profiles one TCR beta chain with its context. The target antigen is unknown. The data are from a study of T cells in localized non-small cell lung cancer. General study findings and limits: Appearances in adjacent lung were noted for a median 57 of the top 100 tumor clones. Because sequencing included only one region (of the tumor), heterogeneity remains possible. There was higher T cell clonality in uninvolved adjacent lung than in tumor, and it was highest there. Longer overall survival was seen with higher T cell density measured in blood.

Here immunoSEQ multiplex PCR was the method, and the copy in TCRdb shows in-frame clones only, minus some. The sample records about 72,000 clones, about 81% being singletons. Source: peripheral blood, taken before any cancer treatment. The receptor comes from a female donor of 60 years or more with stage I lung adenocarcinoma.

The DNA for the CDR3 is TGTGCCAGTAGTATCCCAGGGGGCAGGTACGAGCAGTACTTC. This translates into CASSIPGGRYEQYF. The chain links TRBV19 to TRBJ2-7, with TRBD1 identical over 8 bases. The germline V gene has CDR1 LNHDA and CDR2 SQIVND (reference sequence). The ends lost 3 bases at V and 4 bases at J; junction bases unmatched: 5. This CDR3 comprises 14 residues.